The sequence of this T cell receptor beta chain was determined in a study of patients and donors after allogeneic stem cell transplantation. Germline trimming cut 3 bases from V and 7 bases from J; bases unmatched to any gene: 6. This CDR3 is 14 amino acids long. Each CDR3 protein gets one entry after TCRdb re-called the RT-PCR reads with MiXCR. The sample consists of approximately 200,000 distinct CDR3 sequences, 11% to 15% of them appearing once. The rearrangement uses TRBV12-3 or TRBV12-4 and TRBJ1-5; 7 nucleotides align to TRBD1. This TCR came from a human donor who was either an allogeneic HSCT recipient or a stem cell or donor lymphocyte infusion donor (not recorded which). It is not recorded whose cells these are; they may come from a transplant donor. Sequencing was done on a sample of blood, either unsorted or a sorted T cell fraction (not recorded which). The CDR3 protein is CASSFYGRGQPQHF. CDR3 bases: TGTGCCAGCAGTTTCTATGGCAGGGGGCAGCCCCAGCATTTT.